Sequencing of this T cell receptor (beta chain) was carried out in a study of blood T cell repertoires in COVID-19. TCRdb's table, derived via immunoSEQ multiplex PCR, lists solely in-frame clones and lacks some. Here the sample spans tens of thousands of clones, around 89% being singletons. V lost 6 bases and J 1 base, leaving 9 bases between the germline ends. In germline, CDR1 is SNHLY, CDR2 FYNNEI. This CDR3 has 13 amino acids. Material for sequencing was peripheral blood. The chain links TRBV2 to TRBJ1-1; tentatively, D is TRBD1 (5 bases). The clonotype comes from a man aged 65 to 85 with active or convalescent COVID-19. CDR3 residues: CASSAGWNTEAFF. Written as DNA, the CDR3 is TGTGCCAGCAGCGCAGGGTGGAACACTGAAGCTTTCTTT.